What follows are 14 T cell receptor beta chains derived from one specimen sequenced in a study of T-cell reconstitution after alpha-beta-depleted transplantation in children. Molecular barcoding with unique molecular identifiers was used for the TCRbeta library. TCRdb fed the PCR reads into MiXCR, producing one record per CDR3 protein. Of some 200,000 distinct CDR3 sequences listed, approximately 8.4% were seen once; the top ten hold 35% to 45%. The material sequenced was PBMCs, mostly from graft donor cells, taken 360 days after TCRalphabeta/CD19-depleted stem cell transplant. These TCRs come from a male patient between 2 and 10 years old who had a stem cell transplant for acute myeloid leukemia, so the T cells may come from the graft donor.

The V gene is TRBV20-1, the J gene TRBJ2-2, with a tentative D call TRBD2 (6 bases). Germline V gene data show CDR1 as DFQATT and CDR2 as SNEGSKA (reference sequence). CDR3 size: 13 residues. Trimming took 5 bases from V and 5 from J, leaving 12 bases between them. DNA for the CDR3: TGCAGTGCTCCGGGACTCTCTACCGGGGAGCTGTTTTTT. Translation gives CSAPGLSTGELFF.

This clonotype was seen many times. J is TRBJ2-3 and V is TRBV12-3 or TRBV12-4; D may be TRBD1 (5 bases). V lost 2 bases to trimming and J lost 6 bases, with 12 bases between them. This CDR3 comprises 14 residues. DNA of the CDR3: TGTGCCAGCAGTTTAAGCCAGGGTGACGATACGCAGTATTTT. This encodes CASSLSQGDDTQYF.

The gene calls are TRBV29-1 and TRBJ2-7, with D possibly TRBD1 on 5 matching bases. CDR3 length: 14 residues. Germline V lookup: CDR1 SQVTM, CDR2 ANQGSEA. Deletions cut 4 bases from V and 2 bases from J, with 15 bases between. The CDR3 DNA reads TGCAGCGTTGGGGGCCCCGGACCTACCTACGAGCAGTACTTC. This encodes CSVGGPGPTYEQYF.

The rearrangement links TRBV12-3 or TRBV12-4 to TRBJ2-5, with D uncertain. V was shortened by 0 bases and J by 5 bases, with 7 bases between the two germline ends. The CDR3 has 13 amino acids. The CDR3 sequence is CASSLARRETQYF. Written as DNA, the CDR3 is TGTGCCAGCAGTTTAGCGCGTCGGGAGACCCAGTACTTC.

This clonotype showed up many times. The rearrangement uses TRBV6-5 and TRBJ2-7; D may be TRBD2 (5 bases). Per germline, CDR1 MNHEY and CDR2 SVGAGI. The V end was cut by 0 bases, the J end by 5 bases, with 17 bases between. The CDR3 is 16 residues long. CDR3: CASSYSTGKRRDEQYF. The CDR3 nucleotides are TGTGCCAGCAGTTACTCCACGGGGAAGAGACGGGACGAGCAGTACTTC.

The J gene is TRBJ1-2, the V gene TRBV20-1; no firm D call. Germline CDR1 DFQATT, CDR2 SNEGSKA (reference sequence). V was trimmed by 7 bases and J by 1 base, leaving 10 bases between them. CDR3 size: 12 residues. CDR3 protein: CSGPDGNYGYTF. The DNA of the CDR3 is TGCAGTGGCCCGGACGGTAACTATGGCTACACCTTC.

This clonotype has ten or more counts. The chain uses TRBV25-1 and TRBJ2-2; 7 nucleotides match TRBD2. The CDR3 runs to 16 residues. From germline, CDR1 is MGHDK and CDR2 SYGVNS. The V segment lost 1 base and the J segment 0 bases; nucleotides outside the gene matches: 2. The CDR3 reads CASSEWGGANTGELFF. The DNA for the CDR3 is TGTGCCAGCAGTGAATGGGGGGGTGCGAACACCGGGGAGCTGTTTTTT.

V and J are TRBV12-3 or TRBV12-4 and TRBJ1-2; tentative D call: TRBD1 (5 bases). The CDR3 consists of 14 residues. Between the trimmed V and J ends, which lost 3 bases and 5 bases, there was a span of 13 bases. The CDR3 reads CASSFVSGTYGYTF. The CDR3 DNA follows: TGTGCCAGCAGTTTCGTCTCAGGGACTTATGGCTACACCTTC.

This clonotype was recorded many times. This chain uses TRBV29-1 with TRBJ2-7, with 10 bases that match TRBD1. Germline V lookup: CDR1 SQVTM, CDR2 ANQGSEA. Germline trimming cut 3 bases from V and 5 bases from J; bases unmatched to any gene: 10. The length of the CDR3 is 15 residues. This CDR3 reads CSVENGGTGAHEQYF. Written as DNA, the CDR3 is TGCAGCGTTGAGAATGGGGGGACAGGGGCACACGAGCAGTACTTC.

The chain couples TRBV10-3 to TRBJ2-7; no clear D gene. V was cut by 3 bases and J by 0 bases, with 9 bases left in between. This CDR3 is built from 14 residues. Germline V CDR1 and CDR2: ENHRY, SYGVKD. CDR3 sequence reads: CAISDPADSYEQYV. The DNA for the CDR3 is TGTGCCATCAGTGACCCGGCGGACTCCTACGAGCAGTACGTC.

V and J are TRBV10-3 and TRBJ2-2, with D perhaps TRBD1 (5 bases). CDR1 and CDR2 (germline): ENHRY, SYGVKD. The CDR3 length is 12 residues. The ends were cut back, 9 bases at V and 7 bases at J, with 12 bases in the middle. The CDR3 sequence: CAMQLGHGELFF. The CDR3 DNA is TGTGCCATGCAACTGGGGCACGGGGAGCTGTTTTTT.

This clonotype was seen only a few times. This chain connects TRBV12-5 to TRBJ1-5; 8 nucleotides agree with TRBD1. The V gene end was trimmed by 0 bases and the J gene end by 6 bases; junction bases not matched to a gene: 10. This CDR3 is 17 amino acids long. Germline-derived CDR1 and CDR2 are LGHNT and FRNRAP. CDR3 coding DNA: TGTGCTAGTGGTTTGGTGGTGGAAAGGACAGGGCCTCAGCCCCAGCATTTT. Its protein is CASGLVVERTGPQPQHF.

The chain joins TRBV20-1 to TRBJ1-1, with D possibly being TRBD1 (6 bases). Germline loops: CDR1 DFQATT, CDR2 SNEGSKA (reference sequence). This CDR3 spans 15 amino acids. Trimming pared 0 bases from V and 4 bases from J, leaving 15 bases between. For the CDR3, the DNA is TGCAGTGCTAGAGATCGGGGGGGCGCGGGCACTGAAGCTTTCTTT. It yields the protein CSARDRGGAGTEAFF.

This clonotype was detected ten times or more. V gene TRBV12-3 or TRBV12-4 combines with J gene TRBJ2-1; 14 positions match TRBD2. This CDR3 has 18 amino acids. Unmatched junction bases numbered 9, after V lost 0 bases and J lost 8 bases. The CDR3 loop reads CASSLARLAGGLQDEQFF. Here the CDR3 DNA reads TGTGCCAGCAGTTTAGCAAGACTAGCGGGAGGGCTTCAGGATGAGCAGTTCTTC.